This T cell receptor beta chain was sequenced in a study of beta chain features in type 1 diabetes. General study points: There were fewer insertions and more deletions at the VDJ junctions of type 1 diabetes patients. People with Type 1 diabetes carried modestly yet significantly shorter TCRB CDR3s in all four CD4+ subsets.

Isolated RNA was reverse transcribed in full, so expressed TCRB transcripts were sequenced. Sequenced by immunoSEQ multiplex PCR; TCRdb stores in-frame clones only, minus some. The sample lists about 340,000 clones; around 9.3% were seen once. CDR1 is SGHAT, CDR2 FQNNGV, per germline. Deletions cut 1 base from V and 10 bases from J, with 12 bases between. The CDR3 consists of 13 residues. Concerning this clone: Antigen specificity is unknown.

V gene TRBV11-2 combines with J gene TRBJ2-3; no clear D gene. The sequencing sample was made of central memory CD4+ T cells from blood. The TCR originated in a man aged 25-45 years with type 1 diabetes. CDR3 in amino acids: CASSLAHPAAQYF. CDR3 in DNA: TGTGCCAGCAGCTTAGCGCACCCGGCGGCGCAGTATTTT.